This TCR beta chain was observed in a study of T cell changes during pregnancy in multiple sclerosis. Some clones are missing from TCRdb's copy, which holds only in-frame ones; the method was immunoSEQ multiplex PCR. The repertoire holds roughly 110,000 clones, with around 93% as singletons. The germline V and J ends were trimmed by 6 bases and 1 base, with 13 bases remaining between them. CDR1 and CDR2 (germline): LGHNA, YNFKEQ. CDR3 length equals 15 residues. This sample comprised peripheral blood, obtained in the third trimester of pregnancy. This sequence joins TRBV4-2 and TRBJ1-5; D call uncertain. This sequence originates from a female donor in good health, enrolled as a control in a pregnancy study. CDR3 sequence: CASRSKGGSNQPQHF. CDR3 nucleotides: TGTGCCAGCAGGTCCAAGGGAGGGAGCAATCAGCCCCAGCATTTT.